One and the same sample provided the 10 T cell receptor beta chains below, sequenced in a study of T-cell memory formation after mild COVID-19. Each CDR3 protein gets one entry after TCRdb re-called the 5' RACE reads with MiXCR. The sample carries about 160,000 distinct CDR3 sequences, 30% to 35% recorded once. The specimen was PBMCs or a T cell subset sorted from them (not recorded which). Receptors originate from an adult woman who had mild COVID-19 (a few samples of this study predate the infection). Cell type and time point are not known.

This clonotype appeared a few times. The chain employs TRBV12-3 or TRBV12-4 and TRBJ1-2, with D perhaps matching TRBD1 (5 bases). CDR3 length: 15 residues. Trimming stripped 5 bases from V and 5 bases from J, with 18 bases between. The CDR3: CASSPSGGGIYGYTF. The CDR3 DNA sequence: TGTGCCAGCAGTCCTTCTGGGGGAGGGATATATGGCTACACCTTC.

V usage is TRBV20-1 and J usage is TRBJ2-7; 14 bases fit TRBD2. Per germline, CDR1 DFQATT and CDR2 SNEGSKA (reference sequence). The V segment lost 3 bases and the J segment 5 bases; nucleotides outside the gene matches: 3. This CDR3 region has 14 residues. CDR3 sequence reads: CSARGLAGAHEQYF. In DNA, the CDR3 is TGCAGTGCTAGGGGACTAGCGGGAGCACACGAGCAGTACTTC.

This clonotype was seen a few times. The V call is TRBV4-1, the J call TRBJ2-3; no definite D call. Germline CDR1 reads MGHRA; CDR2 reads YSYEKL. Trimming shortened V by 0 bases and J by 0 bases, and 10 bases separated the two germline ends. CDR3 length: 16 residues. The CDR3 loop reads CASSQDLAASTDTQYF. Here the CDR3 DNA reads TGCGCCAGCAGCCAAGATCTCGCGGCTAGCACAGATACGCAGTATTTT.

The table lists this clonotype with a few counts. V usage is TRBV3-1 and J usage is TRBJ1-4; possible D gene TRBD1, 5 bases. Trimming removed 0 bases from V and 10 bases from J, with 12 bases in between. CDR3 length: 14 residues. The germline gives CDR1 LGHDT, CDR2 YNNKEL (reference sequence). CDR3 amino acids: CASSQDGQGRKLFF. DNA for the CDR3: TGTGCCAGCAGCCAAGATGGGCAGGGTCGAAAACTGTTTTTT.

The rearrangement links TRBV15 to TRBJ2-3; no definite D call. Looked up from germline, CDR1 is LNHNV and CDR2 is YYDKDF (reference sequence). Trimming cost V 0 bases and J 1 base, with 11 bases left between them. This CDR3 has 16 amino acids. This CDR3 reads CATSRDVSVGTDTQYF. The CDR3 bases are TGTGCCACCAGCAGAGACGTCTCCGTAGGCACAGATACGCAGTATTTT.

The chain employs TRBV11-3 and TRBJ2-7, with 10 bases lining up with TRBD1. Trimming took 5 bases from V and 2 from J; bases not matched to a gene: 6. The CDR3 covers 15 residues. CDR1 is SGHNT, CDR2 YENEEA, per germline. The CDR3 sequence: CASSRRDRGTYEQYF. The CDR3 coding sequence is TGTGCCAGCAGCAGAAGGGACAGGGGAACCTACGAGCAGTACTTC.

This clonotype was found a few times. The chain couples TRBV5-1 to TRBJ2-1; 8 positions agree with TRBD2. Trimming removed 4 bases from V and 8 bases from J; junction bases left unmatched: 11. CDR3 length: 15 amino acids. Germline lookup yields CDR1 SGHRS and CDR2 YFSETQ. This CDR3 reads CASSQASGGSDEQFF. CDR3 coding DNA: TGCGCCAGCAGCCAGGCCAGCGGGGGTTCGGATGAGCAGTTCTTC.

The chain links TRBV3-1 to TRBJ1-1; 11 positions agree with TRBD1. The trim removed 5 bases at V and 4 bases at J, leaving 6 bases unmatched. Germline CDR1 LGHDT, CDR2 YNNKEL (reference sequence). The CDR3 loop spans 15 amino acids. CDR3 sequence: CASSSLGTGGTEAFF. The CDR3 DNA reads TGTGCCAGCAGCTCACTCGGGACAGGGGGCACTGAAGCTTTCTTT. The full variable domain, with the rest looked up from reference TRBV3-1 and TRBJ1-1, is DTAVSQTPKYLVTQMGNDKSIKCEQNLGHDTMYWYKQDSKKFLKIMFSYNNKELIINETVPNRFSPKSPDKAHLNLHINSLELGDSAVYFCASSSLGTGGTEAFFGQGTRLTVV.

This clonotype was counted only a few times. DNA for the CDR3: TGTGCCAGCAGCCAGTGGGGGGGAATTCAACAAGAGACCCAGTACTTC. It yields the protein CASSQWGGIQQETQYF. This rearrangement joins TRBV7-3 to TRBJ2-5; 7 positions agree with TRBD2. With 5 bases clipped from V and 2 bases from J, the junction kept 11 bases outside the gene matches. Germline-derived CDR1 and CDR2 are SGHTA and FQGTGA. The CDR3 contains 16 residues. The variable domain in full, completed from reference TRBV7-3 and TRBJ2-5, reads GAGVSQTPSNKVTEKGKYVELRCDPISGHTALYWYRQSLGQGPEFLIYFQGTGAADDSGLPNDRFFAVRPEGSVSTLKIQRTERGDSAVYLCASSQWGGIQQETQYFGPGTRLLVL.

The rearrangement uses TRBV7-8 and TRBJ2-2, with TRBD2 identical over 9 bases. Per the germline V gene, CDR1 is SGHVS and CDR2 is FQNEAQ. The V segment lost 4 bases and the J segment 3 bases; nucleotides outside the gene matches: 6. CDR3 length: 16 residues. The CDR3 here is CASSSLAGEDTGELFF. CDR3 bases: TGTGCCAGCAGCTCCTTAGCGGGAGAGGACACCGGGGAGCTGTTTTTT.